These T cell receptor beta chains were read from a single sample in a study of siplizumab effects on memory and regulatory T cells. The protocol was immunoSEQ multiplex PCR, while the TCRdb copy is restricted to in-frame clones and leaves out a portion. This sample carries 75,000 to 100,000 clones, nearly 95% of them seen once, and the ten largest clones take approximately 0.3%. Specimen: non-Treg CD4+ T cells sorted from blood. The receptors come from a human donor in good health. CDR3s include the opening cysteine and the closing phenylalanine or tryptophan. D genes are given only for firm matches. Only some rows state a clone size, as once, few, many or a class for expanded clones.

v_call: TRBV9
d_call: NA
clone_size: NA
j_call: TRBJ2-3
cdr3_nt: TGTGCCAGCAGCCTCCAACAGGGTAGCCCAGATACGCAGTATTTT
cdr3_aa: CASSLQQGSPDTQYF

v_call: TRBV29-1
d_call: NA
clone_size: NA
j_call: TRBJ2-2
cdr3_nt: TGCAGCGCGAAGATAGGGGGGGTCGGGGAGCTGTTTTTT
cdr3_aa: CSAKIGGVGELFF

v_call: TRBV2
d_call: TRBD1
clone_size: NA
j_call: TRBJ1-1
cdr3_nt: TGTGCCAGCAGTGCCCCGACAGGGGTGAACACTGAAGCTTTCTTT
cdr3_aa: CASSAPTGVNTEAFF

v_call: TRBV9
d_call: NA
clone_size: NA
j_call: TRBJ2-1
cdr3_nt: TGTGCCAGCAGCCGCGGTCCTACCCCCATATACAATGAGCAGTTCTTC
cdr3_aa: CASSRGPTPIYNEQFF

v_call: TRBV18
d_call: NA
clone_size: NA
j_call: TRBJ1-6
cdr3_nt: TGTGCCAGCTCAAATCTGGTCTTAACAGCGGGTAGTTCACCCCTCCACTTT
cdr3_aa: CASSNLVLTAGSSPLHF

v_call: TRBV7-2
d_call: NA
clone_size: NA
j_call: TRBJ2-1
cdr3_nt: TGTGCCAGCAGCCTGATTGGGATCTCCTACAATGAGCAGTTCTTC
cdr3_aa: CASSLIGISYNEQFF

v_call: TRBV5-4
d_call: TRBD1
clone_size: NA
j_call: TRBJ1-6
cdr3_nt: TGTGCCAGCAGCTTGGACCAATCAAGGACAGGGAGTTCACCCCTCCACTTT
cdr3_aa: CASSLDQSRTGSSPLHF

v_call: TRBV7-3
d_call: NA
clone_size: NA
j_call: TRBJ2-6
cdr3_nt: TGTGCCAGCAGCTTAATAGCGGTCTCTGGGGCCAACGTCCTGACTTTC
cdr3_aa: CASSLIAVSGANVLTF

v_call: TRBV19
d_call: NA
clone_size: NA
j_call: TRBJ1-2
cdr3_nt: TGTGCCAGTCGAAAATGGGACGACGGGGGCTACACCTTC
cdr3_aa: CASRKWDDGGYTF

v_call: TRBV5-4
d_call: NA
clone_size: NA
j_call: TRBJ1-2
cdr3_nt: TGTGCCAGCACCCTGGGGGGCTCCGGCTATGGCTACACCTTC
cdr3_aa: CASTLGGSGYGYTF

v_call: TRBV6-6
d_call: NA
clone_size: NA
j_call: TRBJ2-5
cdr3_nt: TGTGCCAGCAGCAGGACAGTCGAGACCCAGTACTTC
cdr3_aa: CASSRTVETQYF

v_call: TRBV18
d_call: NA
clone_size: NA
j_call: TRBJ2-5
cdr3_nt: TGTGCCAGCTCACAAGAGACCCAGTACTTC
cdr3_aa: CASSQETQYF

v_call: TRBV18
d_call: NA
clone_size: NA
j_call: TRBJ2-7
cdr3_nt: TGTGCCAGCTCACCACCGAGTCAGGGCTACGAGCAGTACTTC
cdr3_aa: CASSPPSQGYEQYF

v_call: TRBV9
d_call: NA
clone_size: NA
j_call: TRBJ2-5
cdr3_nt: TGTGCCAGCAGCGTAGACACTTCGGGGGCAGAGACCCAGTACTTC
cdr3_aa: CASSVDTSGAETQYF

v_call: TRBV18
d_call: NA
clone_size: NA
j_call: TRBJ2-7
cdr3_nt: TGTGCCAGCTCACCCCAAAACAGGCAGGGAGACGAGCAGTACTTC
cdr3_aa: CASSPQNRQGDEQYF

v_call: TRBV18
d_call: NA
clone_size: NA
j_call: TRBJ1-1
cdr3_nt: TGTGCCAGCTCAAGACTCCGAGGGGGCACTGAAGCTTTCTTT
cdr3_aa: CASSRLRGGTEAFF

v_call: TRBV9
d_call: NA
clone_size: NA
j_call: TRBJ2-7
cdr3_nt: TGTGCCAGCAGCGTAGGGCTAGATATCTACGAGCAGTACTTC
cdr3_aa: CASSVGLDIYEQYF

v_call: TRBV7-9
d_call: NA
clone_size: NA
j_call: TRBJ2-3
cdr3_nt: TGTGCCAGCAGCACGACATCCGCGGATACGCAGTATTTT
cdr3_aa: CASSTTSADTQYF

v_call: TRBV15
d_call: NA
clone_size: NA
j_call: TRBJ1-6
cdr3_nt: TGTGCCACCAGCAGAGTTGCTGGAAATTCACCCCTCCACTTT
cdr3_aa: CATSRVAGNSPLHF

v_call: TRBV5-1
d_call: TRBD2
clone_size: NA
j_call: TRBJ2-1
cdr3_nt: TGCGCCAGCAGCTTGGTCGTTCGCCAGCGGGGGGCCTATGAGCAGTTCTTC
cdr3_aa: CASSLVVRQRGAYEQFF

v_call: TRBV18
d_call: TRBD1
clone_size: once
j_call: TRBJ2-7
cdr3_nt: TGTGCCAGCTCACCTACGTGGGACAGGGCCTACGAGCAGTACTTC
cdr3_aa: CASSPTWDRAYEQYF

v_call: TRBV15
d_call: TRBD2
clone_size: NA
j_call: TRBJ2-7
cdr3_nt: TGTGAGACGCTAGGGGGTCGGACTAGCGGGAGCTACTACGAGCAGTACTTC
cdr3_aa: CETLGGRTSGSYYEQYF

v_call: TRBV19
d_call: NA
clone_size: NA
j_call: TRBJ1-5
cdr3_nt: TGTGCCAGTAGTCTTCTCTTGGGTAGCAATCAGCCCCAGCATTTT
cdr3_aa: CASSLLLGSNQPQHF

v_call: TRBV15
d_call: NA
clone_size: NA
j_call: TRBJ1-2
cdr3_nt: TGTGCCACCAGTTCGACGGTAAACTATGGCTACACCTTC
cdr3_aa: CATSSTVNYGYTF

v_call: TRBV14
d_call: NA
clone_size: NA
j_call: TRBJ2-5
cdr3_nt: TGTGCCAGCAGCCCCGGTTCTCGGGGTCGCCAGTACTTC
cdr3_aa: CASSPGSRGRQYF

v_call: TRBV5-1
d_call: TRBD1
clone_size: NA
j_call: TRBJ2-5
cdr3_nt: TGCGCCAGCAGCCCCGGGACAGGGAAACAGACCCAGTACTTC
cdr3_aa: CASSPGTGKQTQYF

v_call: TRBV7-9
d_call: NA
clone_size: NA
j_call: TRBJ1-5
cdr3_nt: TGTGCCAGCAGCTTAGATAGCAATCAGCCCCAGCATTTT
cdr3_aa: CASSLDSNQPQHF

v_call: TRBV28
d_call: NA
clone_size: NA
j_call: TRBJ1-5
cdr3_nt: TGTGCCAGCAGTCCACAGGGACACCAGCCCCAGCATTTT
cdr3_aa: CASSPQGHQPQHF

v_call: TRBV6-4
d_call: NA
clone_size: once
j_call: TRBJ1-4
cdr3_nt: TGTGCCAGCAGTGTCAGGGCAGGAGAAAAACTGTTTTTT
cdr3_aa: CASSVRAGEKLFF

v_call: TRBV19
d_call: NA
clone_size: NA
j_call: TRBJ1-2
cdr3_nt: TGTGCCAGTAGTACCCTCAGGATCTATGGCTACACCTTC
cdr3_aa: CASSTLRIYGYTF

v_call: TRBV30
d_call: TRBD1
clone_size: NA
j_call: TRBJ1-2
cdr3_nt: TGTGCCTGCCTGCCCTCGGGACAGACCTTTGGGGGCTACACCTTC
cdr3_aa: CACLPSGQTFGGYTF

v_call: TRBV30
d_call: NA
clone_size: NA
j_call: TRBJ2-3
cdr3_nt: TGTGCCTGGAGTGGCCTTTTATTCACAGATACGCAGTATTTT
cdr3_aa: CAWSGLLFTDTQYF

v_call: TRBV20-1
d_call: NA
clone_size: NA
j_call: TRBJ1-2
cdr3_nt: TGCAGTGCTAGAGATCTCAATGGCTACACCTTC
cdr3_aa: CSARDLNGYTF

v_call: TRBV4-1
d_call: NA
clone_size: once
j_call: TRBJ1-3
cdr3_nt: TGCGCCAGCAGCCAAGATAGTCAAAGCTTCTCTGGAAACACCATATATTTT
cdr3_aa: CASSQDSQSFSGNTIYF

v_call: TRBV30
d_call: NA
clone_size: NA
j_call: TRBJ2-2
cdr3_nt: TGTGCCTGGAGTGTACATGGCCCCGACACCGGGGAGCTGTTTTTT
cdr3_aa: CAWSVHGPDTGELFF

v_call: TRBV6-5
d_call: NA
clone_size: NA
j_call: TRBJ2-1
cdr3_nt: TGTGCCAGCAGGAACACCGTACCTGGAGAGCAGTTCTTC
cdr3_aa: CASRNTVPGEQFF

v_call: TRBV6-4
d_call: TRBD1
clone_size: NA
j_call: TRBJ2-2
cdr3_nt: TGTGCCAGCAGCTCATCGGCAGGGGGAACCGGGGAGCTGTTTTTT
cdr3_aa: CASSSSAGGTGELFF